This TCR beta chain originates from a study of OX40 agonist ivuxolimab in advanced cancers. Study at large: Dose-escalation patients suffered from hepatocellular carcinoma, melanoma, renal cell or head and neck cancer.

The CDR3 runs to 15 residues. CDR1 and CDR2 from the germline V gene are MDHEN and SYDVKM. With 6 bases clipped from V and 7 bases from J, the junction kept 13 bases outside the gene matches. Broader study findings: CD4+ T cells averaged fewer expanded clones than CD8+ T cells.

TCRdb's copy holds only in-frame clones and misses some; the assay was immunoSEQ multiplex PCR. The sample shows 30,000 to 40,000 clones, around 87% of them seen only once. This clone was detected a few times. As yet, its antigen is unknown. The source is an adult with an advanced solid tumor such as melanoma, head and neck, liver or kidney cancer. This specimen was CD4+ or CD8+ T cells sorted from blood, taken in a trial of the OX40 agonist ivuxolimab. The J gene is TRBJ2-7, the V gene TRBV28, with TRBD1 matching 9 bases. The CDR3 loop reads CASSLAGTGYSEQYF. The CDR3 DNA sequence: TGTGCCAGCAGCCTGGCCGGGACAGGGTATAGTGAGCAGTACTTC.